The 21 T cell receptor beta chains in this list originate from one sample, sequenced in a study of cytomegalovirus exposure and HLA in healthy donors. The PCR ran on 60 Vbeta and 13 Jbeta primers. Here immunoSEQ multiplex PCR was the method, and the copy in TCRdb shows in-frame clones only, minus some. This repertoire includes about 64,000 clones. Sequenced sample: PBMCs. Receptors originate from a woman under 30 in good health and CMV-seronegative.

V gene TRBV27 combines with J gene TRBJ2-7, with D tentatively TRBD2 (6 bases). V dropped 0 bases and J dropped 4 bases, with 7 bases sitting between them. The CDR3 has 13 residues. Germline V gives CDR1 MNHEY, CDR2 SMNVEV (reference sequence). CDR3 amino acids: CASSLSAGYEQYF. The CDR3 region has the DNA TGTGCCAGCAGTTTATCGGCGGGATACGAGCAGTACTTC.

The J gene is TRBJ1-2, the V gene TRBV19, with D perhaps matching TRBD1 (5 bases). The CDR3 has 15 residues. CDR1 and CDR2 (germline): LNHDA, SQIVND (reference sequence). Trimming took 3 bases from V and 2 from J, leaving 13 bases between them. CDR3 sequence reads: CASSMGGSGNYGYTF. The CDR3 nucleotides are TGTGCCAGTAGTATGGGGGGGTCGGGGAACTATGGCTACACCTTC.

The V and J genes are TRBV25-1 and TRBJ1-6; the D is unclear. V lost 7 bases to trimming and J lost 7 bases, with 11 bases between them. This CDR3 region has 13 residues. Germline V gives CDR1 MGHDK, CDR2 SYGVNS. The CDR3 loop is CASTQALNSPLHF. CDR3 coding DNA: TGTGCCAGCACTCAAGCCTTAAATTCACCCCTCCACTTT. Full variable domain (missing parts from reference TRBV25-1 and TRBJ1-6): EADIYQTPRYLVIGTGKKITLECSQTMGHDKMYWYQQDPGMELHLIHYSYGVNSTEKGDLSSESTVSRIRTEHFPLTLESARPSHTSQYLCASTQALNSPLHFGNGTRLTVT.

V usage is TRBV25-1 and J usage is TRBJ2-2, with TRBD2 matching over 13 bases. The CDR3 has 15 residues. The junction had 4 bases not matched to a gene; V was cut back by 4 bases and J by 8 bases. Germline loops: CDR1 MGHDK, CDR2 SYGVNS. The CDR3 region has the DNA TGTGCCAGCAGTGTAGGACTAGCGGGAGTGGGGGAGCTGTTTTTT. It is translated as CASSVGLAGVGELFF.

CDR3 coding DNA: TGTGCCAGCAGTCAGGGGTACAATGAGCAGTTCTTC. This codes for CASSQGYNEQFF. This chain joins TRBV6-5 and TRBJ2-1; D is possibly TRBD1 (6 bases). V lost 5 bases and J lost 4, with 6 bases in between. The CDR3 length is 12 residues. Germline CDR1 reads MNHEY; CDR2 reads SVGAGI.

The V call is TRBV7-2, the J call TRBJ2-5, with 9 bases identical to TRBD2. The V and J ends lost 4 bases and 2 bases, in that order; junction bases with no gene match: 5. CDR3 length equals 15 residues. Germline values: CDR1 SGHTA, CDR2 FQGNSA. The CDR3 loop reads CASSSPSGGQETQYF. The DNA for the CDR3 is TGTGCCAGCAGCTCCCCCAGCGGGGGGCAAGAGACCCAGTACTTC.

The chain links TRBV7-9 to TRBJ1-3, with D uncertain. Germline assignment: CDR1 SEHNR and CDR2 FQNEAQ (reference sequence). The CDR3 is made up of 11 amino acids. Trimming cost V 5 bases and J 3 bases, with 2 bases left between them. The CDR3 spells CASSLGNTIYF. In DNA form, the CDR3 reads TGTGCCAGCAGCCTTGGAAACACCATATATTTT.

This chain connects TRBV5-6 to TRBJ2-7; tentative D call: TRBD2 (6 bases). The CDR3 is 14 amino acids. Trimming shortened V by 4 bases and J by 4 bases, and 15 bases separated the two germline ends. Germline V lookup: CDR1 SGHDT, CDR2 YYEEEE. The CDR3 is CASSPGGTNYEQYF. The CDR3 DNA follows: TGTGCCAGCAGCCCCGGCGGGACGAATTACGAGCAGTACTTC.

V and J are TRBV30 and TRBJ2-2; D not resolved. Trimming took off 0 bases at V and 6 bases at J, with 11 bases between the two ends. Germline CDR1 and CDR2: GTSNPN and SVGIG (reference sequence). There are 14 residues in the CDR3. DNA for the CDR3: TGTGCCTGGAGTGTAGAGCAGCGCCCCGGGGAGCTGTTTTTT. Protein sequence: CAWSVEQRPGELFF.

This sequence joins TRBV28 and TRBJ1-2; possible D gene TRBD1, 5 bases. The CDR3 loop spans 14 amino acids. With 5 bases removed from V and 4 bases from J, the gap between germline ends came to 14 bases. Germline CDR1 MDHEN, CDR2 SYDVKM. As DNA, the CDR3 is TGTGCCAGCAGTCCCCCCCGACAGTTCTATGGCTACACCTTC. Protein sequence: CASSPPRQFYGYTF.

In nucleotides, the CDR3 is TGTGCCAGCAGCGCGGGGTCTGAAGCTTTCTTT. It is translated as CASSAGSEAFF. The chain couples TRBV6-1 to TRBJ1-1; no reliable D call. V was shortened by 6 bases and J by 6 bases, with 8 bases between the two germline ends. The germline V gene has CDR1 MNHNS and CDR2 SASEGT. The CDR3 loop spans 11 amino acids.

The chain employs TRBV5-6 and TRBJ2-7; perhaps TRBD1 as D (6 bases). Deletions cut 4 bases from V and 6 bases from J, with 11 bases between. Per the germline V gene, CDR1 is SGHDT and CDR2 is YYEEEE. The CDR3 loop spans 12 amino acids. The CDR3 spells CASSPTRGEQYF. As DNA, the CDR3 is TGTGCCAGCAGCCCTACCAGGGGCGAGCAGTACTTC.

CDR3 nucleotide sequence: TGCGCCAGCAGCTTTAGTAACTCCTTGAGCTCCTACAATGAGCAGTTCTTC. Protein sequence: CASSFSNSLSSYNEQFF. The chain has TRBV5-1 and TRBJ2-1; D not certain. V lost 2 bases, J lost 0 bases, and 15 bases lay in between. The CDR3 contains 17 residues. Looked up from germline, CDR1 is SGHRS and CDR2 is YFSETQ.

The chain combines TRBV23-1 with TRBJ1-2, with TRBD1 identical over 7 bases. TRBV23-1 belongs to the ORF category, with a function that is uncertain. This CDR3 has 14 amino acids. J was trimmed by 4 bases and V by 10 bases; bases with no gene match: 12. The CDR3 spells CANPPGGSVYGYTF. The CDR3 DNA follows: TGCGCCAACCCCCCAGGGGGTAGCGTCTATGGCTACACCTTC.

CDR3 sequence: CASSNGGPAYEQYF. CDR3 bases: TGTGCCAGCAGCAACGGTGGGCCAGCCTACGAGCAGTACTTC. The chain uses TRBV6-5 and TRBJ2-5, with D unclear. The J call may be in error: the DNA end matches TRBJ2-7 better. The CDR3 totals 14 residues. The germline V gene encodes CDR1 MNHEY and CDR2 SVGAGI.

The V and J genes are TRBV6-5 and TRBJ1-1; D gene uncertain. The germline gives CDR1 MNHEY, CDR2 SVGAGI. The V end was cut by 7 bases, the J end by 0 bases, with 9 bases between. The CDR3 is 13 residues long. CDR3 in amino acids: CASISLMNTEAFF. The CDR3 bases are TGTGCCAGCATCAGTTTGATGAACACTGAAGCTTTCTTT.

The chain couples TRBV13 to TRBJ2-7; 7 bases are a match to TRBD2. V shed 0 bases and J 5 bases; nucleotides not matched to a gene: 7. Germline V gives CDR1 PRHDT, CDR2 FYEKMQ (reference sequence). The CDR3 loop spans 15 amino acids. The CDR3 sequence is CASSLGWREIDEQYF. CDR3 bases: TGTGCCAGCAGCTTAGGTTGGCGGGAGATTGACGAGCAGTACTTC.

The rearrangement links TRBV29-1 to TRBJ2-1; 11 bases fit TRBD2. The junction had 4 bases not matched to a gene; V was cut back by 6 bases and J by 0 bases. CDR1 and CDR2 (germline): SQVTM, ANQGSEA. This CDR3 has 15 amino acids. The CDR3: CSVRLAGSSYNEQFF. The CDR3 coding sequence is TGCAGCGTCCGACTAGCGGGGAGCTCCTACAATGAGCAGTTCTTC.

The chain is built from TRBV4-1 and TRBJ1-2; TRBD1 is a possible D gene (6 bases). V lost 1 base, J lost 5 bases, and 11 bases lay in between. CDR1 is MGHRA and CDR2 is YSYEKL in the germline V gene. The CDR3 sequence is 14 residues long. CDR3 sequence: CASSQAQGGYGYTF. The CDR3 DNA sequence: TGCGCCAGCAGCCAAGCACAGGGTGGGTATGGCTACACCTTC.

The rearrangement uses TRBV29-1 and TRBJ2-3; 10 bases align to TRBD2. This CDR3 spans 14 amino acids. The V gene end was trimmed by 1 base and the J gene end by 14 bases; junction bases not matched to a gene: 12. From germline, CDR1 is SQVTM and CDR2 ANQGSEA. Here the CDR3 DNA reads TGCAGCGTTGAAGTCGGGCTAGCGGGGGACCGTGTGTATTTT. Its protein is CSVEVGLAGDRVYF.

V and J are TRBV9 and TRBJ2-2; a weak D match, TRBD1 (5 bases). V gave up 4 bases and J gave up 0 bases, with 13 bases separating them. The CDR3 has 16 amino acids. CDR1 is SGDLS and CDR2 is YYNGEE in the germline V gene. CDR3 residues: CASSSMTDANTGELFF. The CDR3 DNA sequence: TGTGCCAGCAGCTCTATGACAGACGCGAACACCGGGGAGCTGTTTTTT.